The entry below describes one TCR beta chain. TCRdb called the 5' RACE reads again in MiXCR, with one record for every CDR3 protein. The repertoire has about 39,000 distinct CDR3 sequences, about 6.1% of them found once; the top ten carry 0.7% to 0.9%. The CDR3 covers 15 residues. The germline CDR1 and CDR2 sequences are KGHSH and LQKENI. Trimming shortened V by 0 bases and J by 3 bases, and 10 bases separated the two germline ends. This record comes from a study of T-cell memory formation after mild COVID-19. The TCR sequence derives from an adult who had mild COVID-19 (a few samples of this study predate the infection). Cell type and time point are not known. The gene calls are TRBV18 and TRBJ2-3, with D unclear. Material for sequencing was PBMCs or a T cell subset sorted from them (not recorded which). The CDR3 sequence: CASSPPARITDTQYF. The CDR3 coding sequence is TGTGCCAGCTCACCACCGGCGAGGATTACAGATACGCAGTATTTT.